This entry lists 20 T cell receptor beta chains sequenced from one sample in a study of blood T cell repertoires in COVID-19. Sequencing was performed with immunoSEQ multiplex PCR; in TCRdb, only in-frame clones are kept and a portion is missing. The sample includes roughly 290,000 clones, 70% to 90% of them seen just once. The sample comprised PBMCs or T cells enriched from blood (not recorded which). The receptors come from a man aged 30 to 45 who had recovered from COVID-19.

V and J are TRBV12-2 and TRBJ2-1; the table calls TRBD2, which could not be checked here. TRBV12-2 is reported as a pseudogene. CDR3 length equals 17 residues. This chain's CDR3 is CASRLASDGSSYNEQFF. The CDR3 coding sequence is TGTGCAAGTCGCTTAGCGAGCGACGGGAGCTCCTACAATGAGCAGTTCTTC.

V gene TRBV3-1 (or the pseudogene TRBV3-2) combines with J gene TRBJ2-3; TRBD2 might be the D (5 bases). V was pared by 0 bases and J by 3 bases, with 13 bases between. Germline CDR1 reads LGHDT; CDR2 reads YNNKEL (reference sequence). The length of the CDR3 is 16 residues. The CDR3 reads CASSQDEGPGTDTQYF. For the CDR3, the DNA is TGTGCCAGCAGCCAAGATGAAGGGCCGGGAACAGATACGCAGTATTTT.

This clone was seen many times. The chain joins TRBV6-2 or TRBV6-3 to TRBJ1-2; 7 nucleotides match TRBD1. Germline V CDR1 and CDR2: MNHEY, SVGEGT. V lost 5 bases, J lost 4 bases, and 13 bases stayed unmatched. The CDR3 consists of 16 residues. The CDR3 DNA reads as TGTGCCAGCAGTCGAATATCCGGGACAGAGGTCTATGGCTACACCTTC. Translation: CASSRISGTEVYGYTF.

J is TRBJ1-6 and V is TRBV6-1; the D is unclear. Trimming took 3 bases from V and 0 from J, leaving 18 bases between them. From germline, CDR1 is MNHNS and CDR2 SASEGT. This CDR3 contains 19 residues. The CDR3 sequence is CASSDTERAAFSYNSPLHF. The CDR3 DNA sequence: TGTGCCAGCAGTGATACGGAGAGGGCGGCCTTCTCCTATAATTCACCCCTCCACTTT.

This sequence joins TRBV11-2 and TRBJ2-1; TRBD2 is a possible D gene (6 bases). Germline CDR1 reads SGHAT; CDR2 reads FQNNGV. Between the trimmed V and J ends, which lost 4 bases and 7 bases, there was a span of 17 bases. The CDR3 extends over 15 amino acids. DNA of the CDR3: TGTGCCAGCAGCTACCGCCGGGGACTGCGGAATGAGCAGTTCTTC. Translation: CASSYRRGLRNEQFF.

CDR3 coding DNA: TGTGCCATCAGTGCTGGGGACAGGGATAACTATGGCTACACCTTC. Its translation is CAISAGDRDNYGYTF. The chain has TRBV10-3 and TRBJ1-2; 9 positions agree with TRBD1. Trimming removed 4 bases from V and 1 base from J; junction bases left unmatched: 4. The CDR3 runs 15 residues. Germline CDR1 ENHRY, CDR2 SYGVKD.

For the CDR3, the DNA is TGTGCCAGCAGCCCAGAAAGGGGAACTGAAGCTTTCTTT. This codes for CASSPERGTEAFF. The V gene is TRBV7-2, the J gene TRBJ1-1; maybe TRBD1 (5 bases). Germline V gives CDR1 SGHTA, CDR2 FQGNSA. The CDR3 runs 13 residues. V was trimmed by 5 bases and J by 5 bases, leaving 12 bases between them. The full variable domain, in which reference TRBV7-2 and TRBJ1-1 provide the parts outside the CDR3, is GAGVSQSPSNKVTEKGKDVELRCDPISGHTALYWYRQSLGQGLEFLIYFQGNSAPDKSGLPSDRFSAERTGGSVSTLTIQRTQQEDSAVYLCASSPERGTEAFFGQGTRLTVV.

This sequence joins TRBV30 and TRBJ1-2, with D possibly matching TRBD1 (6 bases). The CDR3 has 16 residues. CDR1 is GTSNPN, CDR2 SVGIG, per germline (reference sequence). V dropped 3 bases and J dropped 0 bases, with 17 bases sitting between them. The CDR3: CAWSSPLPGANYGYTF. The CDR3 DNA reads TGTGCCTGGAGCTCACCCCTCCCAGGGGCTAACTATGGCTACACCTTC.

The chain employs TRBV3-1 (or the pseudogene TRBV3-2) and TRBJ1-1; D is perhaps TRBD1 (5 bases). The CDR3 runs to 15 residues. V lost 1 base, J lost 3 bases, and 12 bases lay in between. Germline lookup yields CDR1 LGHDT and CDR2 YNNKEL (reference sequence). In DNA form, the CDR3 reads TGTGCCAGCAGCCAAGGGTCTGGGGGGGACACTGAAGCTTTCTTT. Protein: CASSQGSGGDTEAFF.

V and J are TRBV18 and TRBJ2-5; 8 nucleotides agree with TRBD2. Germline V gene data show CDR1 as KGHSH and CDR2 as LQKENI. The V segment lost 4 bases and the J segment 5 bases; nucleotides outside the gene matches: 3. CDR3 length: 13 amino acids. The CDR3 nucleotides read TGTGCCAGCTCACGGGGACTAGGGGAGACCCAGTACTTC. Its translation is CASSRGLGETQYF. The whole variable domain, filled in from reference TRBV18 and TRBJ2-5, reads NAGVMQNPRHLVRRRGQEARLRCSPMKGHSHVYWYRQLPEEGLKFMVYLQKENIIDESGMPKERFSAEFPKEGPSILRIQQVVRGDSAAYFCASSRGLGETQYFGPGTRLLVL.

The chain joins TRBV7-9 to TRBJ2-7; 8 bases fit TRBD1. With V trimmed by 5 bases and J by 6 bases, 9 bases remained unmatched. CDR3 length: 14 residues. In germline, CDR1 is SEHNR, CDR2 FQNEAQ (reference sequence). The CDR3 loop is CASSPRTGQVEQYF. CDR3 coding DNA: TGTGCCAGCAGCCCCCGGACAGGGCAGGTCGAGCAGTACTTC.

This clone was recorded once. One junction end disagrees with the germline gene, perhaps due to a read error. CDR3 region: CAVSGQGATHGDTIYF. As DNA, the CDR3 is TGTGCCGTCTCAGGACAGGGAGCCACACATGGAGACACCATATATTTT. The chain is built from TRBV10-3 and TRBJ1-3, with 8 bases lining up with TRBD1. From germline, CDR1 is ENHRY and CDR2 SYGVKD. The CDR3 runs 16 residues.

The count of this clone is one. The chain employs TRBV4-2 and TRBJ2-3, with 10 positions matching TRBD2. V shed 3 bases and J 6 bases; nucleotides not matched to a gene: 12. Germline V gene data show CDR1 as LGHNA and CDR2 as YNFKEQ. The CDR3 is 17 amino acids. CDR3 nucleotides: TGTGCCAGCAGCCAGAACCAGCGGGGGGGGCTTGAGGATACGCAGTATTTT. Its translation: CASSQNQRGGLEDTQYF.

This clone occurred a few times. V and J are TRBV30 and TRBJ1-5, with 7 bases matching TRBD1. The junction had 4 bases not matched to a gene; V was cut back by 0 bases and J by 5 bases. Germline assignment: CDR1 GTSNPN and CDR2 SVGIG (reference sequence). CDR3 length equals 14 residues. The DNA for the CDR3 is TGTGCCTGGAGTGTAACAGGGGTCGATCAGCCCCAGCATTTT. Translated: CAWSVTGVDQPQHF.

The V gene is TRBV27, the J gene TRBJ1-6; tentative D call: TRBD1 (5 bases). The CDR3 is 14 amino acids. V lost 10 bases and J lost 8, with 18 bases in between. Germline values: CDR1 MNHEY, CDR2 SMNVEV (reference sequence). The CDR3 DNA sequence: TGTGCCACCCTTCCCGACAGAAATGATTCACCCCTCCACTTT. Protein: CATLPDRNDSPLHF.

The chain links TRBV7-6 to TRBJ2-1; tentatively, D is TRBD2 (6 bases). The CDR3 contains 15 residues. Trimming took 5 bases from V and 5 from J, leaving 16 bases between them. Germline CDR1 and CDR2: SGHVS and FNYEAQ. CDR3 coding DNA: TGTGCCAGCAGCCAACTAGCCCCCCCCAACAATGAGCAGTTCTTC. This codes for CASSQLAPPNNEQFF.

This chain uses TRBV15 with TRBJ1-5, with a weak D call TRBD1 (5 bases). Trimming removed 1 base at V and 8 bases at J, with 12 bases between. Germline CDR1 reads LNHNV; CDR2 reads YYDKDF (reference sequence). The CDR3 has 14 residues. The CDR3 here is CATSRGGGMKPQHF. CDR3 nucleotide sequence: TGTGCCACCAGCAGAGGGGGGGGTATGAAGCCCCAGCATTTT.

This CDR3 reads CSASLGGFLGYEQYF. The CDR3 nucleotides are TGCAGTGCTAGTTTGGGGGGGTTCCTAGGCTACGAGCAGTACTTC. The J gene is TRBJ2-7, the V gene TRBV20-1; 7 nucleotides align to TRBD2. Germline V lookup: CDR1 DFQATT, CDR2 SNEGSKA (reference sequence). This CDR3 is 15 amino acids long. The V segment lost 3 bases and the J segment 3 bases; nucleotides outside the gene matches: 11.

V gene TRBV6-2 or TRBV6-3 combines with J gene TRBJ1-6; D is undetermined. CDR1 MNHEY and CDR2 SVGEGT come from the germline V gene. Trimming shortened V by 2 bases and J by 9 bases, and 5 bases separated the two germline ends. The CDR3 length is 12 residues. CDR3: CASSYLRSPLHF. The CDR3 DNA is TGTGCCAGCAGTTACCTCCGTTCACCCCTCCACTTT.

In regard to this clone: The sample contains more than one DNA sequence encoding this CDR3. V and J are TRBV5-1 and TRBJ1-2, with 7 bases fitting TRBD1. The germline V gene encodes CDR1 SGHRS and CDR2 YFSETQ. Trimming at V came to 4 bases and at J to 2 bases, leaving 5 bases not matched to a gene. The CDR3 covers 14 residues. The CDR3 loop reads CASSEGARNYGYTF. The CDR3 bases are TGCGCCAGCAGCGAGGGGGCGCGGAACTATGGCTACACCTTC.